The 20 T cell receptor beta chains presented below share a single source sample, sequenced in a study of T-cell memory formation after mild COVID-19. TCRdb reprocessed the 5' RACE reads via MiXCR and lists one record per CDR3 protein. This sample has 350,000 to 450,000 distinct CDR3 sequences, with under 15% found just once. The sequencing sample was made of PBMCs or a T cell subset sorted from them (not recorded which). The source of these receptors is a man between 18 and 35 years old who had mild COVID-19 (a few samples of this study predate the infection). Cell type and time point are not known.

This clonotype was recorded at least ten times. The rearrangement uses TRBV12-3 or TRBV12-4 and TRBJ2-2, with D possibly matching TRBD2 (6 bases). There are 15 residues in the CDR3. Trimming removed 6 bases at V and 1 base at J, with 12 bases between. CDR3 loop: CASSRRGLNTGELFF. CDR3 sequence (DNA): TGTGCCAGCAGCCGTAGGGGACTGAACACCGGGGAGCTGTTTTTT.

This chain connects TRBV25-1 to TRBJ1-2; D is undetermined. CDR3 length: 14 residues. CDR1 is MGHDK and CDR2 is SYGVNS in the germline V gene. The V end lost 3 bases, the J end lost 4 bases, and 12 bases lay between the germline ends. The CDR3 region is CASSEVAEIYGYTF. CDR3 bases: TGTGCCAGCAGTGAGGTTGCGGAGATCTATGGCTACACCTTC.

This clonotype was observed at least ten times. This chain connects TRBV6-1 to TRBJ2-3; 10 nucleotides match TRBD1. V dropped 6 bases and J dropped 4; count of bases not matched to a gene: 10. Germline-derived CDR1 and CDR2 are MNHNS and SASEGT. The CDR3 is 16 amino acids. The DNA of the CDR3 is TGTGCCAGCAGCTTAAACCCGGGACAGGGGTCAGATACGCAGTATTTT. This sequence encodes CASSLNPGQGSDTQYF.

The chain links TRBV24-1 to TRBJ2-5; tentatively, D is TRBD2 (6 bases). V was clipped by 8 bases and J by 10 bases, with 22 bases between them. Germline loops: CDR1 KGHDR, CDR2 SFDVKD. The CDR3 is 14 amino acids. Here the CDR3 reads CATTPGAPGVGQYF. CDR3 DNA sequence: TGTGCCACCACTCCTGGGGCCCCGGGGGTGGGCCAGTACTTC.

CDR3 in amino acids: CASSQDSGQGSAGANVLTF. CDR3 bases: TGTGCCAGCAGCCAAGATTCGGGACAGGGGTCGGCTGGGGCCAACGTCCTGACTTTC. V usage is TRBV3-1 and J usage is TRBJ2-6; 10 nucleotides line up with TRBD1. V lost 0 bases and J lost 2; bases outside the gene matches: 7. CDR3 length: 19 residues. Germline-derived CDR1 and CDR2 are LGHDT and YNNKEL (reference sequence). The full variable domain, with the rest looked up from reference TRBV3-1 and TRBJ2-6, is DTAVSQTPKYLVTQMGNDKSIKCEQNLGHDTMYWYKQDSKKFLKIMFSYNNKELIINETVPNRFSPKSPDKAHLNLHINSLELGDSAVYFCASSQDSGQGSAGANVLTFGAGSRLTVL.

This clonotype was detected only a few times. V is TRBV19 and J is TRBJ1-1; D unclear. Trimming took off 7 bases at V and 7 bases at J, with 19 bases between the two ends. Looked up from germline, CDR1 is LNHDA and CDR2 is SQIVND (reference sequence). The CDR3 length is 14 residues. The CDR3 is CASTKIADGLEAFF. CDR3 DNA sequence: TGTGCCAGTACTAAGATTGCGGACGGCCTTGAAGCTTTCTTT.

The V and J genes are TRBV7-2 and TRBJ1-3; weak D call: TRBD1 (6 bases). Trimming removed 11 bases at V and 2 bases at J, with 10 bases between. In germline, CDR1 is SGHTA, CDR2 FQGNSA. There are 12 residues in the CDR3. The CDR3 nucleotides read TGTGCCGTGGGGGCGCCTGGAAACACCATATATTTT. It is translated as CAVGAPGNTIYF. Filled out from reference TRBV7-2 and TRBJ1-3, the complete variable domain reads GAGVSQSPSNKVTEKGKDVELRCDPISGHTALYWYRQSLGQGLEFLIYFQGNSAPDKSGLPSDRFSAERTGGSVSTLTIQRTQQEDSAVYLCAVGAPGNTIYFGEGSWLTVV.

V and J are TRBV7-3 and TRBJ2-5, with 10 bases matching TRBD2. The germline CDR1 and CDR2 sequences are SGHTA and FQGTGA. This CDR3 is 15 amino acids long. V trimming: 4 bases; J trimming: 2 bases; junction bases outside the gene matches: 4. The DNA of the CDR3 is TGTGCCAGCAGCTCTAGCGGGGGAAATCAAGAGACCCAGTACTTC. Amino acid sequence: CASSSSGGNQETQYF. Based on the CDR3 plus reference TRBV7-3 and TRBJ2-5, the full variable domain is GAGVSQTPSNKVTEKGKYVELRCDPISGHTALYWYRQSLGQGPEFLIYFQGTGAADDSGLPNDRFFAVRPEGSVSTLKIQRTERGDSAVYLCASSSSGGNQETQYFGPGTRLLVL.

This clonotype was seen a handful of times. The J gene is TRBJ2-3, the V gene TRBV7-8, with a weak D call TRBD1 (6 bases). Germline CDR1 is SGHVS and CDR2 is FQNEAQ. The CDR3 runs to 14 residues. V dropped 5 bases and J dropped 0 bases, with 9 bases sitting between them. Written as DNA, the CDR3 is TGTGCCAGCAGCAACAGGGCTAGCACAGATACGCAGTATTTT. This encodes CASSNRASTDTQYF.

V usage is TRBV19 and J usage is TRBJ1-5; 8 bases are a match to TRBD1. The CDR3 has 12 amino acids. V lost 9 bases to trimming and J lost 4 bases; unmatched junction nucleotides: 2. CDR1 and CDR2 from the germline V gene are LNHDA and SQIVND (reference sequence). The DNA of the CDR3 is TGTGCCAGCGACAGGGGAAATCAGCCCCAGCATTTT. Its translation is CASDRGNQPQHF.

This clonotype was observed a handful of times. The J gene is TRBJ2-2, the V gene TRBV20-1, with unresolved D. The CDR3 is made up of 14 amino acids. Per the germline V gene, CDR1 is DFQATT and CDR2 is SNEGSKA (reference sequence). V was trimmed by 5 bases and J by 2 bases, leaving 12 bases between them. The CDR3 DNA is TGCAGTGCTGGAGCAGACCCCAACACCGGGGAGCTGTTTTTT. Translating gives CSAGADPNTGELFF.

A few counts support this clonotype. J is TRBJ2-2 and V is TRBV7-9; TRBD1 aligns across 8 bases. J was trimmed by 1 base and V by 5 bases; bases with no gene match: 9. Germline V CDR1 and CDR2: SEHNR, FQNEAQ (reference sequence). The CDR3 is made up of 17 amino acids. CDR3 protein: CASSPETGTGNTGELFF. As DNA, the CDR3 is TGTGCCAGCAGCCCCGAAACCGGGACAGGGAACACCGGGGAGCTGTTTTTT.

The CDR3 protein is CASSLRRQNYGYTF. The DNA of the CDR3 is TGTGCCAGCAGCTTAAGGAGACAGAACTATGGCTACACCTTC. The chain carries TRBV7-2 and TRBJ1-2, with D possibly being TRBD1 (5 bases). The germline CDR1 and CDR2 sequences are SGHTA and FQGNSA. Trimming pared 2 bases from V and 2 bases from J, leaving 9 bases between. This CDR3 has 14 residues.

This clonotype appeared many times. The V and J genes are TRBV20-1 and TRBJ1-5, with D hard to call. The CDR3 loop spans 12 amino acids. V dropped 5 bases and J dropped 0 bases, with 5 bases sitting between them. In germline, CDR1 is DFQATT, CDR2 SNEGSKA (reference sequence). In nucleotides, the CDR3 is TGCAGTGCTGGGTATAGCAATCAGCCCCAGCATTTT. It codes for CSAGYSNQPQHF.

This clonotype was observed a handful of times. V is TRBV20-1 and J is TRBJ2-3; 13 bases align to TRBD2. Per the germline V gene, CDR1 is DFQATT and CDR2 is SNEGSKA (reference sequence). Unmatched junction bases numbered 3, after V lost 6 bases and J lost 3 bases. This CDR3 spans 14 amino acids. CDR3 coding DNA: TGCAGTGCCTGGACTAGCGGGGGTACAGATACGCAGTATTTT. This codes for CSAWTSGGTDTQYF.

The chain links TRBV6-5 to TRBJ2-2; D is ambiguous. This CDR3 has 14 residues. Trimming shortened V by 10 bases and J by 0 bases, and 12 bases separated the two germline ends. Germline assignment: CDR1 MNHEY and CDR2 SVGAGI. The CDR3: CATKLDTNTGELFF. The CDR3 region has the DNA TGTGCCACCAAGTTAGATACGAACACCGGGGAGCTGTTTTTT.

This clonotype has at least ten counts. The J gene is TRBJ2-2, the V gene TRBV7-2; weak D call: TRBD1 (6 bases). CDR3 length: 15 residues. Between the trimmed V and J ends, which lost 6 bases and 2 bases, there was a span of 13 bases. CDR1 is SGHTA, CDR2 FQGNSA, per germline. The CDR3 protein is CASRLTGENTGELFF. The CDR3 DNA follows: TGTGCCAGCAGGCTGACAGGAGAAAACACCGGGGAGCTGTTTTTT.

The rearrangement uses TRBV7-8 and TRBJ2-7; perhaps TRBD1 as D (5 bases). The germline V gene encodes CDR1 SGHVS and CDR2 FQNEAQ. Trimming left V 2 bases short and J 7 bases short, with 12 bases between. The CDR3 has 13 amino acids. CDR3 sequence: CASSLNPPGEQYF. Here the CDR3 DNA reads TGTGCCAGCAGCTTAAACCCCCCAGGGGAGCAGTACTTC.

The rearrangement joins TRBV20-1 to TRBJ1-3; tentative D call: TRBD1 (5 bases). Trimming cost V 0 bases and J 3 bases, with 15 bases left between them. There are 16 residues in the CDR3. Germline lookup yields CDR1 DFQATT and CDR2 SNEGSKA (reference sequence). The CDR3 region is CSARDRRQGSGNTIYF. In DNA form, the CDR3 reads TGCAGTGCTAGAGATCGGAGGCAGGGTAGTGGAAACACCATATATTTT.

This clonotype was seen more than once but under ten times. This could be a read error, since a much larger clone is one nucleotide away. This chain's CDR3 is CASSLGTQPQHF. DNA of the CDR3: TGTGCCAGCAGCTTAGGGACTCAGCCCCAGCATTTT. V gene TRBV7-8 combines with J gene TRBJ1-5; D uncertain. CDR3 length: 12 residues. Trimming took off 1 base at V and 6 bases at J, with 4 bases between the two ends. Germline V gene lookup returns CDR1 SGHVS and CDR2 FQNEAQ.